The rows below give T cell receptor beta chains drawn from one sample of a study of cytomegalovirus exposure and HLA in healthy donors. Profiling relied on immunoSEQ multiplex PCR, and the TCRdb table lists in-frame clones only, not all of them. The sample records under 200,000 clones, roughly 80% being singletons. The sample comprised PBMCs. The receptors originated from a male donor in good health and CMV-seropositive. CDR3s include the opening cysteine and the closing phenylalanine or tryptophan. The D gene is left open where the match is weak. Rows may omit the clone size; those that give it use once, few, many or a size class.

cdr3_aa: CAAQGANQPQHF; cdr3_nt: TGTGCCGCACAGGGGGCAAATCAGCCCCAGCATTTT; v_call: TRBV2; j_call: TRBJ1-5; clone_size: .; d_call: TRBD1
cdr3_aa: CASSPTGGYTEAFF; cdr3_nt: TGTGCCAGCAGTCCGACAGGGGGTTACACTGAAGCTTTCTTT; v_call: TRBV7-9; j_call: TRBJ1-1; clone_size: .; d_call: TRBD1
cdr3_aa: CASSLTENTEAFF; cdr3_nt: TGTGCCAGCAGCCTGACAGAGAACACTGAAGCTTTCTTT; v_call: TRBV7-2; j_call: TRBJ1-1; clone_size: .; d_call: .
cdr3_aa: CASSLGGTGGTEAFF; cdr3_nt: TGCGCCAGCAGCTTGGGAGGGACAGGGGGCACTGAAGCTTTCTTT; v_call: TRBV5-1; j_call: TRBJ1-1; clone_size: .; d_call: TRBD1
cdr3_aa: CAVARDFTDTQYF; cdr3_nt: TGTGCCGTTGCTCGGGATTTCACAGATACGCAGTATTTT; v_call: TRBV6-5; j_call: TRBJ2-3; clone_size: .; d_call: .
cdr3_aa: CAITNPKNEQYF; cdr3_nt: TGTGCCATTACGAACCCTAAGAACGAGCAGTACTTC; v_call: TRBV30; j_call: TRBJ2-7; clone_size: .; d_call: .
cdr3_aa: CASSPGQGAGEKLFF; cdr3_nt: TGTGCCAGCTCACCGGGGCAGGGGGCCGGTGAAAAACTGTTTTTT; v_call: TRBV18; j_call: TRBJ1-4; clone_size: .; d_call: TRBD1
cdr3_aa: CASNSGRDEQYF; cdr3_nt: TGCGCCAGCAACAGCGGGAGGGACGAGCAGTACTTC; v_call: TRBV10-2; j_call: TRBJ2-7; clone_size: .; d_call: TRBD2
cdr3_aa: CASSQDWLGSGSGNTIYF; cdr3_nt: TGCGCCAGCAGCCAAGATTGGTTGGGAAGCGGTTCTGGAAACACCATATATTTT; v_call: TRBV4-3; j_call: TRBJ1-3; clone_size: .; d_call: .
cdr3_aa: CASSLVMGGEGSQYF; cdr3_nt: TGTGCCAGCAGCTTAGTAATGGGGGGAGAGGGCAGTCAGTACTTC; v_call: TRBV7-8; j_call: TRBJ2-4; clone_size: .; d_call: .
cdr3_aa: CASGSRVTEAFF; cdr3_nt: TGTGCCAGCGGATCCAGGGTCACTGAAGCTTTCTTT; v_call: TRBV19; j_call: TRBJ1-1; clone_size: .; d_call: .
cdr3_aa: CASSFKETQYF; cdr3_nt: TGCGCCAGCAGCTTTAAAGAGACCCAGTACTTC; v_call: TRBV5-1; j_call: TRBJ2-5; clone_size: few; d_call: .
cdr3_aa: CASSPMASYNEQFF; cdr3_nt: TGTGCCAGCAGCCCGATGGCTTCCTACAATGAGCAGTTCTTC; v_call: TRBV6-5; j_call: TRBJ2-1; clone_size: .; d_call: .
cdr3_aa: CASSGDKNYGYTF; cdr3_nt: TGTGCCAGCAGCGGGGACAAAAACTATGGCTACACCTTC; v_call: TRBV5-4; j_call: TRBJ1-2; clone_size: few; d_call: .
cdr3_aa: CASSLIVTVGPHYEKLFF; cdr3_nt: TGTGCCAGCAGTCTGATTGTGACCGTTGGGCCGCACTATGAAAAACTGTTTTTT; v_call: TRBV28; j_call: TRBJ1-4; clone_size: .; d_call: .